Detailed here is one T cell receptor beta chain. The data were produced by immunoSEQ multiplex PCR, yet TCRdb's version contains in-frame clones alone and is incomplete. The sample records 33,000 or so clones, roughly 91% being singletons. The data were taken from a study of T cell changes during pregnancy in multiple sclerosis. Material: CD8+ T cells from peripheral blood mononuclear cells, obtained in the second trimester of pregnancy. The source is a female donor in good health, enrolled as a control in a pregnancy study.

In DNA form, the CDR3 reads TGTGCCTGGAGTGTAAACGGACTCACCTACGAGCAGTACTTC. It is translated as CAWSVNGLTYEQYF. The V call is TRBV30, the J call TRBJ2-7; weak D call: TRBD2 (5 bases). V was trimmed by 0 bases and J by 2 bases, leaving 11 bases between them. The CDR3 is 14 amino acids. Germline values: CDR1 GTSNPN, CDR2 SVGIG (reference sequence).